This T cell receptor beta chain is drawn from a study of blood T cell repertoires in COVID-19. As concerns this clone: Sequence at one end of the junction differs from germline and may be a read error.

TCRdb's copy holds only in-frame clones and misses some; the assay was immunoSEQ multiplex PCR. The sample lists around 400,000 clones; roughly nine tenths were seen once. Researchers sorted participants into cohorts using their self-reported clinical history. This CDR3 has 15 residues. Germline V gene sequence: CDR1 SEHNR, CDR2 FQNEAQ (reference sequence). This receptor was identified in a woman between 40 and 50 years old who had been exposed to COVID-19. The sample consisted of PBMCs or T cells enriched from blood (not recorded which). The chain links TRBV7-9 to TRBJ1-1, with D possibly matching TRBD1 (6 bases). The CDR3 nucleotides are TGTGCCAGCAGCCTCCAAAGTACAGGGAACAGTGAAGCTTTCTTT. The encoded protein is CASSLQSTGNSEAFF. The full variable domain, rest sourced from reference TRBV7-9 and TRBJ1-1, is DTGVSQNPRHKITKRGQNVTFRCDPISEHNRLYWYRQTLGQGPEFLTYFQNEAQLEKSRLLSDRFSAERPKGSFSTLEIQRTEQGDSAMYLCASSLQSTGNSEAFFGQGTRLTVV.